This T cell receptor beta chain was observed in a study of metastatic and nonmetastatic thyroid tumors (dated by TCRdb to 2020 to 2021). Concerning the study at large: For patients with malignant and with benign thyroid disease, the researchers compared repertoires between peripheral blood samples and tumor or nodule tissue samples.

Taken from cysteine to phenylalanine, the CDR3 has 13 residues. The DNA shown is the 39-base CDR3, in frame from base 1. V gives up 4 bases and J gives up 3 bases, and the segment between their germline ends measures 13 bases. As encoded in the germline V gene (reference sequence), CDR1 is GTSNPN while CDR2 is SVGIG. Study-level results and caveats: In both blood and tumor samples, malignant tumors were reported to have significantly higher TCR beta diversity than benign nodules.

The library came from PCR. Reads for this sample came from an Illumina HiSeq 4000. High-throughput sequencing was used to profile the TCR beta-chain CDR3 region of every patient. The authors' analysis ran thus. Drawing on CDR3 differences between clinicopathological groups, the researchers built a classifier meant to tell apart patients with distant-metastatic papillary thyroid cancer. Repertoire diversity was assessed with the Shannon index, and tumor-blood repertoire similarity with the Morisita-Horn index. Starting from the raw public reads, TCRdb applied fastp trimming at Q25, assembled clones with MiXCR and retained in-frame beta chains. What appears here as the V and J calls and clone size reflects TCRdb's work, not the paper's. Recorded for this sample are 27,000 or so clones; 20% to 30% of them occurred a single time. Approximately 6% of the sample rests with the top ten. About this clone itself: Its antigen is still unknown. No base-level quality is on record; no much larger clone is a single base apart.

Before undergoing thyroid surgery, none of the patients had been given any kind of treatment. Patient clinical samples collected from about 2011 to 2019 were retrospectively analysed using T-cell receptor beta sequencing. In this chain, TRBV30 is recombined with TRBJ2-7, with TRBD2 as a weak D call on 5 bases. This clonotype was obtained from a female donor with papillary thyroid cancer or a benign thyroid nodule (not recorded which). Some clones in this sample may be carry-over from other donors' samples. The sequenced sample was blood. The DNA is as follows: TGTGCCTGGAACGAGGCGGGTATCTACGAGCAGTACTTC. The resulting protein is CAWNEAGIYEQYF.